The T cell receptor beta chain under discussion was sequenced for a study of blood T cells in healthy people across ages (dated by TCRdb to about 2015). Describing the broader study: In model experiments, template switching captured roughly one uniquely barcoded TCR beta cDNA molecule for every two T cells. Age-related changes in TCR beta repertoire diversity were measured in the study by deep sequencing normalized with unique cDNA molecular identifiers. Donors were grouped into four age groups: young (average roughly 16 years), middle-aged (39), aged (around 60) and long-lived (about 89). To avoid experimental bias, donors of different ages were spread randomly across the sequencing lanes. The study analyzed two additional independent replicas of 1 million unique cDNA reads from the same blood draw for two donors, one aged 18 to 29 and one aged 80 or older.

This clonotype was seen a few times. No cognate antigen has been identified for it. No much larger clone is present one base from it, and per-base qualities are unavailable. The donors were roughly 40 Caucasian individuals from Russia, aged 6 to 90 years, who were systemically healthy. Roughly 10 milliliters of peripheral blood were collected from each donor into EDTA-treated Vacutainer tubes. Ficoll-Paque density-gradient centrifugation was used to isolate PBMCs, with at least 6 million per sample. Trizol reagent was used to extract total RNA from the PBMCs, yielding at least 5 micrograms per sample. Naive CD45RAhigh/CD27high T cell percentages were measured by flow cytometry on a PBMC aliquot from every donor. V ends up 6 bases short and J 7 bases short, with an unmatched junction base count of 15. CDR1 MNHNS and CDR2 SASEGT were looked up in the germline V gene. The CDR3 has 17 amino acids, counting the end cysteine and phenylalanine. This entry keeps only the CDR3 DNA: 51 bases, framed from base 1.

The investigation overall reported the following: As age increased, observed TCR beta diversity per million T cells dropped in a roughly linear way, and a significant reduction was already evident by age 40. Because donor CMV infection status was unknown, age-related changes in expanded clonotypes were potentially confounded. Compared with the aged group, more naive CD4+ T cells, fewer expanded clones and increased TCR diversity were shown by the long-lived group, suggesting age selection. Estimates of total diversity based on one million sequenced T cells were considered lower bounds and underestimates. There was a strong correlation between observed TCR beta diversity and the percentage of naive T cells measured by flow cytometry. Since profiling was done on bulk unsorted PBMCs, naive and antigen-experienced compartments could not be conclusively compared.

The library was generated by 5' RACE. Sequencer: Illumina HiSeq 2500. A second PCR of about 7 to 12 cycles was performed with a sample-barcoded 5' primer and a J-beta primer mix. Each TCR beta cDNA molecule received a unique molecular identifier from a template-switch 5' adaptor carrying 12 random nucleotides. Each sample yielded at least 2.5 million CDR3-containing paired-end reads. The Mint cDNA synthesis kit, primed by a TRBC-specific oligonucleotide, was used to synthesize first-strand cDNA from all RNA. Following uracil-DNA glycosylase treatment, a first 18-cycle PCR with universal primers M1SS and BC2_uni_R was performed on all cDNA. The paper's processing steps were these. Normalization of each sample was performed by random selection of 1 million high-quality reads, each carrying a distinct molecular identifier. Instead of being binned into consensus sequences, reads with shared molecular identifiers were discarded. MiTCR, set to a Q25 quality threshold and the strictest error-elimination algorithm, was used for CDR3 identification, clonotype clustering and error correction. A nonparametric unseen species model with Euler transformation was used to estimate lower-bound total TCR beta diversity. Using fastp trimming at Q25 and MiXCR clonotype assembly, TCRdb reanalyzed the public sequencing data and kept in-frame beta chains. Identical CDR3 proteins give one entry, which carries the most common genes and DNA. The V and J calls reflect TCRdb's pipeline rather than the authors' work. Counted in this sample were about a million distinct CDR3 sequences; roughly 52% of them appeared once. Jointly, the top ten make up 13% of the sample.

Sample: blood. The chain couples TRBV6-1 to TRBJ1-2; 12 middle bases align to TRBD1. This TCR was recovered from a man younger than 40 in good health. For the CDR3, the sequence is CASRPNRDRGPYGGYTF. In nucleotides, the sequence is TGTGCCAGCAGACCGAACCGGGACAGGGGGCCGTACGGTGGCTACACCTTC.